A selection of T cell receptor beta chains follows, all from one sample in a study of blood T cell repertoires in COVID-19. Sequenced by immunoSEQ multiplex PCR; TCRdb stores in-frame clones only, minus some. The table shows about 200,000 clones, with around 80% occurring only once. Specimen: peripheral blood. The receptor source for this set is a woman older than 75 with active or convalescent COVID-19. CDR3s include the opening cysteine and the closing phenylalanine or tryptophan. D genes are given only for firm matches. Size is stated for part of the rows, as once, few or many counts, or as a class when the clone is expanded.

j_call clone_size v_call d_call cdr3_aa cdr3_nt
TRBJ1-1 NA TRBV28 NA CASSPEGEVNTEAFF TGTGCCAGCAGTCCCGAGGGTGAAGTGAACACTGAAGCTTTCTTT
TRBJ2-7 NA TRBV29-1 NA CSVGQDYSYEQYF TGCAGCGTTGGACAGGATTATTCCTACGAGCAGTACTTC
TRBJ1-1 NA TRBV19 TRBD1 CASRDRQGRPEAFF TGTGCCAGTAGGGACCGACAGGGGCGTCCTGAAGCTTTCTTT
TRBJ2-3 NA TRBV5-5 TRBD2 CASSLGLAASTDTQYF TGTGCCAGCAGCTTGGGACTAGCAGCCAGCACAGATACGCAGTATTTT
TRBJ2-7 few TRBV27 NA CADMKEQYF TGTGCCGACATGAAGGAGCAGTACTTC
TRBJ1-2 NA TRBV28 TRBD1 CASSLSRQGARYGYTF TGTGCCAGCAGTTTAAGTAGGCAGGGGGCGCGATATGGCTACACCTTC
TRBJ2-5 NA TRBV5-1 TRBD1 CASSRGTGGPQETQYF TGCGCCAGCAGCCGAGGGACAGGGGGACCTCAAGAGACCCAGTACTTC
TRBJ1-5 NA TRBV5-8 NA CASTLRGGVQGNQPQHF TGTGCCAGCACCCTGAGGGGGGGGGTACAGGGAAATCAGCCCCAGCATTTT
TRBJ1-4 NA TRBV3-1/TRBV3-2 NA CASSPSLSNEKLFF TGTGCCAGCAGCCCCAGTTTGTCTAATGAAAAACTGTTTTTT
TRBJ1-2 NA TRBV4-3 TRBD1 CASSQDRQGRNYGYTF TGCGCCAGCAGCCAAGATAGACAGGGTAGGAACTATGGCTACACCTTC
TRBJ1-2 NA TRBV4-3 NA CASSRTGDYGYTF TGCGCCAGCAGTCGGACGGGAGACTATGGCTACACCTTC
TRBJ1-1 NA TRBV2 TRBD1 CASAIDRGTEAFF TGTGCCAGCGCTATCGACAGGGGGACTGAAGCTTTCTTT
TRBJ1-1 NA TRBV5-1 NA CASSLFRGITEAFF TGCGCCAGCAGCTTGTTCAGGGGTATAACTGAAGCTTTCTTT
TRBJ1-1 NA TRBV7-6 NA CASSLEIDRLLNTEAFF TGTGCCAGCAGCTTAGAGATCGATCGCTTACTAAACACTGAAGCTTTCTTT
TRBJ2-2 NA TRBV5-1 TRBD2 CASSATSGGITGELFF TGCGCCAGCAGCGCGACTAGCGGGGGGATCACCGGGGAGCTGTTTTTT
TRBJ2-1 NA TRBV28 NA CASSFGGHNEQFF TGTGCCAGCAGTTTCGGGGGACACAATGAGCAGTTCTTC
TRBJ2-2 NA TRBV10-2 TRBD2 CASRNGGGSTGELFF TGCGCCAGCAGGAATGGCGGGGGGAGCACCGGGGAGCTGTTTTTT
TRBJ1-2 NA TRBV4-2 NA CASSQDKTASLYGYTF TGTGCCAGCAGCCAAGATAAAACAGCTTCCCTTTATGGCTACACCTTC
TRBJ1-6 once TRBV7-8 NA CASRLDIGNSPLHF TGTGCCAGCAGGTTGGACATTGGAAATTCACCCCTCCACTTT
TRBJ2-7 NA TRBV27 NA CASSLEDTTYEQYF TGTGCCAGCAGTTTAGAGGACACCACCTACGAGCAGTACTTC
TRBJ2-3 once TRBV29-1 NA CSVWGRYDTQYF TGCAGCGTATGGGGGAGGTATGATACGCAGTATTTT
TRBJ1-2 NA TRBV5-1 TRBD1 CASSQVQGSGYTF TGCGCCAGCAGCCAGGTACAGGGGTCTGGCTACACCTTC
TRBJ2-4 NA TRBV5-1 NA CASSLAGLHQGNIQYF TGCGCCAGCAGCTTGGCGGGACTTCACCAGGGAAACATTCAGTACTTC
TRBJ2-1 NA TRBV21-1 NA CASSKGKTGIYNEQFF TGTGCCAGCAGCAAAGGCAAGACAGGGATCTACAATGAGCAGTTCTTC
TRBJ1-5 once TRBV7-8 NA CASSGDNYSNQPQHF TGTGCCAGCAGCGGGGACAATTATAGCAATCAGCCCCAGCATTTT
TRBJ1-6 NA TRBV5-1 TRBD1 CASSPGQGYSPLHF TGCGCCAGCAGCCCCGGACAGGGATACTCACCCCTCCACTTT
TRBJ1-5 NA TRBV2 TRBD1 CASSEMTGAQPQHF TGTGCCAGCAGTGAAATGACAGGGGCTCAGCCCCAGCATTTT
TRBJ2-5 NA TRBV4-3 NA CASSQSDTRSGETQYF TGCGCCAGCAGCCAGTCGGACACTCGGTCGGGAGAGACCCAGTACTTC
TRBJ1-2 NA TRBV5-1 NA CASSLNRDYGYTF TGCGCCAGCAGCTTAAACAGGGACTATGGCTACACCTTC
TRBJ1-2 NA TRBV12-3/TRBV12-4 NA CASSWRPEAGYTF TGTGCCAGCAGTTGGCGTCCCGAGGCGGGCTACACCTTC
TRBJ2-3 NA TRBV7-8 NA CASSLVWTVSTDTQYF TGTGCCAGCAGCTTAGTGTGGACAGTTAGCACAGATACGCAGTATTTT
TRBJ2-7 NA TRBV23-1 NA CASSQRQWRDEQYF TGCGCCAGCAGTCAACGACAGTGGAGGGACGAGCAGTACTTC
TRBJ1-1 NA TRBV21-1 NA CASREKGQGAHSREAFF TGTGCCAGCAGAGAGAAGGGACAGGGGGCTCACAGCCGTGAAGCTTTCTTT
TRBJ2-5 few TRBV7-9 NA CASSSWTLGETQYF TGTGCCAGCAGCTCATGGACACTGGGTGAGACCCAGTACTTC
TRBJ1-2 NA TRBV11-2 TRBD1 CASSLATAGGYGYTF TGTGCCAGCAGCCTCGCAACGGCAGGGGGATATGGCTACACCTTC
TRBJ1-3 few TRBV11-3 NA CASSYMLILTPGPPGNTIYF TGTGCCAGCAGCTACATGCTCATCTTAACCCCGGGTCCGCCTGGAAACACCATATATTTT
TRBJ2-2 NA TRBV30 TRBD2 CAWSVQRGGELFF TGTGCCTGGAGTGTACAACGGGGGGGCGAGCTGTTTTTT
TRBJ2-3 NA TRBV3-1/TRBV3-2 NA CASSQDSVPAYTQYF TGTGCCAGCAGCCAAGATTCGGTACCCGCATATACGCAGTATTTT
TRBJ1-1 NA TRBV2 TRBD1 CASSPVPGQFTEAFF TGTGCCAGCAGTCCCGTCCCGGGACAGTTCACTGAAGCTTTCTTT